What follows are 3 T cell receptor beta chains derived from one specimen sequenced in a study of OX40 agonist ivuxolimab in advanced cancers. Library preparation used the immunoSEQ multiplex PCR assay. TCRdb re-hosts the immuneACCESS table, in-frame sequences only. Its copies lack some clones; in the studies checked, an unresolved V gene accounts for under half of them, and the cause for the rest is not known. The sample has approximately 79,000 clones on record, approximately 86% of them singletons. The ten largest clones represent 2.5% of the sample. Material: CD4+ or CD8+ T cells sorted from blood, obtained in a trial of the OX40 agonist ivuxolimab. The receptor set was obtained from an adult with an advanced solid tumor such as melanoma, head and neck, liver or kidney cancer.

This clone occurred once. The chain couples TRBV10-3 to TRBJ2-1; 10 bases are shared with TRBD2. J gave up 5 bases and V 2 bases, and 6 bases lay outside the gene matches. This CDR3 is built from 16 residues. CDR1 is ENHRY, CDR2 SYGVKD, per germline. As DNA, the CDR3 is TGTGCCATCAGTGAGCATCTAGCGGGGGCGAACAATGAGCAGTTCTTC. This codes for CAISEHLAGANNEQFF.

CDR3 DNA sequence: TGTGCCATCAGTGCCCGGACAGGGGAAGATTCACCCCTCCACTTT. Its protein product is CAISARTGEDSPLHF. This sequence joins TRBV10-3 and TRBJ1-6, with 9 bases matching TRBD1. V trimming: 4 bases; J trimming: 8 bases; junction bases outside the gene matches: 6. CDR3 length: 15 amino acids. Germline V lookup: CDR1 ENHRY, CDR2 SYGVKD.

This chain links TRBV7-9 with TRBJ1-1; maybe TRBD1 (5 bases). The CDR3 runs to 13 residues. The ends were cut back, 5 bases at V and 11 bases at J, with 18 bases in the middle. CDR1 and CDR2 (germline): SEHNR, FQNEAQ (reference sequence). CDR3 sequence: CASSETTGAGAFF. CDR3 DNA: TGTGCCAGCAGCGAAACCACCGGGGCTGGGGCTTTCTTT.